Listed below are T cell receptor beta chains from one sample, sequenced in a study of graft-versus-host responses after intestinal transplantation. Some clones are missing from TCRdb's copy, which holds only in-frame ones; the method was immunoSEQ multiplex PCR. This table has 30,000 to 50,000 clones, roughly 96% appearing once. The antigens for these receptors are not known. This specimen was unstimulated CD8+ T cells sorted from spleen or lymph node cells, taken before transplant. Receptor source: a human donor who was the organ donor for an intestinal transplant. Each CDR3 is given with its conserved first and last residue. The D gene is left open where the match is weak. Size tells how often a clone was seen (once, few, many) or the class of an expanded clone, and some rows leave it out.

size	V	D	length	J	DNA	CDR3
-	TRBV27	-	14	TRBJ2-3	TGTGCCAGCAGTTTAGGGCAAAACACAGATACGCAGTATTTT	CASSLGQNTDTQYF
-	TRBV11-2	-	13	TRBJ1-2	TGTGCCAGCAGCTTCGGTACTTCTTATGGCTACACCTTC	CASSFGTSYGYTF
-	TRBV9	TRBD2	16	TRBJ2-3	TGTGCCAGCAGCGTGAGTAGCGGGGGGGCATTAGATACGCAGTATTTT	CASSVSSGGALDTQYF
-	TRBV27	TRBD2	17	TRBJ2-1	TGTGCCAGCAGTTTAGCTAGCGGGGGGGCCCCCTACAATGAGCAGTTCTTC	CASSLASGGAPYNEQFF
-	TRBV10-3	TRBD2	18	TRBJ2-7	TGTGCCATCAGTGGCACCCCCCTTGGGCGGGGGGCCTCCTACGAGCAGTACTTC	CAISGTPLGRGASYEQYF
once	TRBV27	-	11	TRBJ2-1	TGTGCCAGCAGTTCGAACACTGAGCAGTTCTTC	CASSSNTEQFF
-	TRBV7-8	TRBD1	16	TRBJ2-7	TGTGCCAGCAGCTTAGCGCGGAGGACAGGGTCCTGGGAGCAGTACTTC	CASSLARRTGSWEQYF
-	TRBV9	TRBD1	15	TRBJ1-1	TGTGCCAGCAGGTTGGGAGGGGGCCCGAACACTGAAGCTTTCTTT	CASRLGGGPNTEAFF
-	TRBV30	-	11	TRBJ1-2	TGTGCCTCCAAAGGAGTTTATGGCTACACCTTC	CASKGVYGYTF
-	TRBV19	TRBD2	15	TRBJ2-7	TGTGCCAGTAGTGTGACTAGCGGGTCTGTCAACGAGCAGTACTTC	CASSVTSGSVNEQYF
-	TRBV6-5	TRBD1	12	TRBJ2-7	TGTGCCAGCTGGGACAGGGCCTACGAGCAGTACTTC	CASWDRAYEQYF
-	TRBV4-3	TRBD1	16	TRBJ2-7	TGCGCCAGCAGCCAAGATTACAGGGGCTACTCCTACGAGCAGTACTTC	CASSQDYRGYSYEQYF
-	TRBV6-5	TRBD1	15	TRBJ1-2	TGTGCCAGCAGTTACTCGCCAGGGGGTGGCTATGGCTACACCTTC	CASSYSPGGGYGYTF
-	TRBV6-1	TRBD1	15	TRBJ2-7	TGTGCCAGCAGAAGTCAGGGGGAAAATTCCTACGAGCAGTACTTC	CASRSQGENSYEQYF
-	TRBV27	-	14	TRBJ2-1	TGTGCCAGCAGTTTTCTCCTTGGCGGCAATGAGCAGTTCTTC	CASSFLLGGNEQFF
-	TRBV5-4	-	11	TRBJ1-1	TGTGCCAGCAGCTTGAACACTGAAGCTTTCTTT	CASSLNTEAFF
-	TRBV14	TRBD1	15	TRBJ1-1	TGTGCCAGCAGCCTCCTCCAGGGGGCGGCCACTGAAGCTTTCTTT	CASSLLQGAATEAFF
-	TRBV7-9	-	12	TRBJ1-1	TGTGCCAGCAGCCGGGGTAACACTGAAGCTTTCTTT	CASSRGNTEAFF
-	TRBV11-2	-	15	TRBJ1-1	TGTGCCAGCAGCTTAGATCCGGGCCCTTACACTGAAGCTTTCTTT	CASSLDPGPYTEAFF
-	TRBV27	TRBD1	15	TRBJ1-6	TGTGCCAGCAGTTTATCGCAGGGGGCTAATTCACCCCTCCACTTT	CASSLSQGANSPLHF
-	TRBV4-3	-	15	TRBJ2-2	TGCGCCAGCAGCCAAGATCCCGGGTGGACCGGGGAGCTGTTTTTT	CASSQDPGWTGELFF
-	TRBV29-1	TRBD1	16	TRBJ2-5	TGCAGCGCTGAAGGCTCTCGGACAGGGTCCCAAGAGACCCAGTACTTC	CSAEGSRTGSQETQYF
-	TRBV4-3	TRBD1	13	TRBJ2-7	TGCGCCAGCAGCCGGGACAGGGTCTACGAGCAGTACTTC	CASSRDRVYEQYF
-	TRBV6-5	TRBD2	15	TRBJ2-3	TGTGCCAGCAGTACCGGGACTAGCGGCGCAGATACGCAGTATTTT	CASSTGTSGADTQYF
-	TRBV13	-	13	TRBJ1-1	TGTGCCAGCAGCTTAGGGCGGGACACTGAAGCTTTCTTT	CASSLGRDTEAFF
-	TRBV6-5	-	15	TRBJ2-7	TGTGCCAGCAGTGTAATCAGGGAGAATCGGGACGAGCAGTACTTC	CASSVIRENRDEQYF
-	TRBV7-9	TRBD1	16	TRBJ2-7	TGTGCCAGCAGCTTAAGCCCCGGGACAGGGACCTACGAGCAGTACTTC	CASSLSPGTGTYEQYF
-	TRBV28	-	15	TRBJ2-1	TGTGCCAGCAGTTTATTCTGGCCACAGGGAGGGGAGCAGTTCTTC	CASSLFWPQGGEQFF
-	TRBV5-1	-	14	TRBJ2-3	TGCGCCAGCAGCTGGGGGCCCAGGGTTGATACGCAGTATTTT	CASSWGPRVDTQYF
-	TRBV7-2	-	15	TRBJ1-2	TGTGCCAGCAGCTTACAGGCAGGGCGGAAGTATGGCTACACCTTC	CASSLQAGRKYGYTF
-	TRBV6-5	TRBD2	14	TRBJ2-1	TGTGCCAGCAGTGAAATAGCGGGGGGGTATGAGCAGTTCTTC	CASSEIAGGYEQFF
-	TRBV9	-	14	TRBJ2-3	TGTGCCAGCAGCGTAGGCGAGTTCACAGATACGCAGTATTTT	CASSVGEFTDTQYF
-	TRBV5-6	-	12	TRBJ2-2	TGTGCCAGCAGCTTTGGGGCCGGGGAGCTGTTTTTT	CASSFGAGELFF
-	TRBV5-1	-	14	TRBJ2-7	TGCGCCAGCAGCTTGACGGGGAACCTCTACGAGCAGTACTTC	CASSLTGNLYEQYF
-	TRBV29-1	-	13	TRBJ1-1	TGCAGCGTAGCCACGGACACGAACACTGAAGCTTTCTTT	CSVATDTNTEAFF
once	TRBV11-2	TRBD1	14	TRBJ2-7	TGTGCCAGCAGCTTACCGGGGACAGTCTACGAGCAGTACTTC	CASSLPGTVYEQYF
-	TRBV6-5	-	13	TRBJ1-5	TGTGCCAGCAGTTCTTTCGAGGGCCAGCCCCAGCATTTT	CASSSFEGQPQHF
-	TRBV2	-	15	TRBJ2-7	TGTGCCAGCAGTGAAAAAACAGGGCTCCTATACGAGCAGTACTTC	CASSEKTGLLYEQYF
-	TRBV13	-	17	TRBJ1-3	TGTGCCAGCACCCTAGGGAGAGGCGGGGTCTCTGGAAACACCATATATTTT	CASTLGRGGVSGNTIYF
-	TRBV5-1	TRBD1	14	TRBJ2-7	TGCGCCAGCAGCTTGGAGACAGGGTTTTACGAGCAGTACTTC	CASSLETGFYEQYF
-	TRBV20-1	-	11	TRBJ2-1	TGCAGTGCGCCAACCGTTGTATCACAGTTCTTC	CSAPTVVSQFF
-	TRBV28	TRBD1	14	TRBJ2-1	TGTGCCAGCAGTATACTGGACAGGGCCGCTGAGCAGTTCTTC	CASSILDRAAEQFF
-	TRBV19	-	15	TRBJ2-7	TGTGCCAGTAGTAAGAAAGGAGTTGCCGCCTACGAGCAGTACTTC	CASSKKGVAAYEQYF
-	TRBV6-1	TRBD2	14	TRBJ2-1	TGTGCCAGCACCCTAGCGGGGGGGCCAAGTGAGCAGTTCTTC	CASTLAGGPSEQFF
-	TRBV6-5	-	14	TRBJ1-1	TGTGCCAGCAGTTACTCGATCAGGGGCACTGAAGCTTTCTTT	CASSYSIRGTEAFF
-	TRBV13	-	14	TRBJ2-4	TGTGCCAGCAGCTCCCAGGGAGCCAAAAACATTCAGTACTTC	CASSSQGAKNIQYF
-	TRBV7-2	TRBD2	16	TRBJ2-7	TGTGCCAGCAGCCTCCCGGACCGGGGGGGCATCTACGAGCAGTACTTC	CASSLPDRGGIYEQYF
-	TRBV27	TRBD1	16	TRBJ1-1	TGTGCCAGCAGTTTATCGGGACAGGGATTGAGCACTGAAGCTTTCTTT	CASSLSGQGLSTEAFF
-	TRBV27	-	11	TRBJ2-5	TGTGCCACCTGGTATCAAGAGACCCAGTACTTC	CATWYQETQYF
-	TRBV6-6	-	13	TRBJ2-7	TGTGCCAGCAGTTACCTCGGGGCCTACGAGCAGTACTTC	CASSYLGAYEQYF
-	TRBV5-6	-	15	TRBJ1-3	TGTGCCAGCAGCCGGACCAGGGCGTCCGGAAACACCATATATTTT	CASSRTRASGNTIYF